This is a list of T cell receptor beta chains from one sample in a study of cytomegalovirus exposure and HLA in healthy donors. Method: immunoSEQ multiplex PCR; TCRdb's copy keeps in-frame clones and lacks some. The table has 100,000 to 150,000 clones, over 70% seen once. The source material was PBMCs. Source of these receptors: a woman aged 18-29 years in good health and CMV-seronegative. Both conserved end residues are part of each CDR3. Each record gives: V gene, clone size, D gene, J gene, CDR3 protein, CDR3 DNA. The D gene is left open where the match is weak. Clone size is given for some rows only: seen once, a few or many times, or a class if the clone is expanded.

V: TRBV19
size: few
D: -
J: TRBJ1-1
CDR3: CASSLTRTVNTEAFF
DNA: TGTGCCAGTAGTTTAACCAGGACAGTGAACACTGAAGCTTTCTTT

V: TRBV5-6
size: -
D: -
J: TRBJ2-7
CDR3: CASSTLSGLSYEQYF
DNA: TGTGCCAGCAGCACTCTGTCAGGCCTTTCCTACGAGCAGTACTTC

V: TRBV18
size: -
D: -
J: TRBJ1-1
CDR3: CASSLRQTGDTEAFF
DNA: TGTGCCAGCTCGCTCAGACAGACTGGGGACACTGAAGCTTTCTTT

V: TRBV6-1
size: once
D: TRBD1
J: TRBJ1-5
CDR3: CASRLGQGSNQPQHF
DNA: TGTGCCAGCAGGCTGGGACAGGGGAGCAATCAGCCCCAGCATTTT

V: TRBV30
size: -
D: TRBD1
J: TRBJ2-3
CDR3: CAWSKGAADTQYF
DNA: TGTGCCTGGAGTAAGGGGGCAGCAGATACGCAGTATTTT

V: TRBV6-5
size: once
D: -
J: TRBJ2-1
CDR3: CASSYSQGINEQFF
DNA: TGTGCCAGCAGTTACTCACAGGGAATCAATGAGCAGTTCTTC

V: TRBV10-2
size: -
D: -
J: TRBJ1-1
CDR3: CASSQMGGGWTEAFF
DNA: TGCGCCAGCAGTCAAATGGGAGGGGGTTGGACTGAAGCTTTCTTT

V: TRBV7-9
size: -
D: -
J: TRBJ2-2
CDR3: CASNWVSAGELFF
DNA: TGTGCCAGCAACTGGGTGAGCGCCGGGGAGCTGTTTTTT

V: TRBV6-5
size: -
D: -
J: TRBJ2-2
CDR3: CASTQENTGELFF
DNA: TGTGCCAGCACTCAGGAGAACACCGGGGAGCTGTTTTTT

V: TRBV30
size: -
D: TRBD2
J: TRBJ2-7
CDR3: CAWSAVGLAGGRNEQYF
DNA: TGTGCCTGGAGTGCCGTTGGACTAGCGGGAGGTCGGAACGAGCAGTACTTC

V: TRBV11-2
size: -
D: TRBD2
J: TRBJ2-7
CDR3: CASSLNIPGGLGEQYF
DNA: TGTGCCAGCAGTCTCAACATCCCGGGAGGGCTCGGCGAGCAGTACTTC

V: TRBV5-6
size: -
D: TRBD2
J: TRBJ2-1
CDR3: CASSVLAGSSYNEQFF
DNA: TGTGCCAGCAGCGTACTAGCGGGGAGCTCCTACAATGAGCAGTTCTTC

V: TRBV7-9
size: -
D: -
J: TRBJ1-2
CDR3: CASSFWNKEVSGYTF
DNA: TGTGCCAGCAGCTTTTGGAACAAGGAGGTGTCTGGCTACACCTTC

V: TRBV25-1
size: -
D: TRBD2
J: TRBJ2-3
CDR3: CASSDSGRGRDTQYF
DNA: TGTGCCAGCAGTGACAGCGGGAGAGGGAGAGATACGCAGTATTTT

V: TRBV7-6
size: once
D: -
J: TRBJ2-5
CDR3: CASSLLGERGLETQYF
DNA: TGTGCCAGCAGCTTACTAGGGGAAAGGGGTTTAGAGACCCAGTACTTC

V: TRBV4-2
size: few
D: TRBD2
J: TRBJ2-1
CDR3: CVSSPWSSGSLINEQFF
DNA: TGTGTCAGCAGCCCCTGGTCTAGCGGGAGTCTCATAAATGAGCAGTTCTTC

V: TRBV11-2
size: once
D: TRBD2
J: TRBJ2-1
CDR3: CASGRLAGAYNEQFF
DNA: TGTGCCAGCGGACGACTAGCGGGAGCCTACAATGAGCAGTTCTTC

V: TRBV5-8
size: -
D: TRBD2
J: TRBJ2-1
CDR3: CASSSLAGGPNEQFF
DNA: TGTGCCAGCAGCTCCCTAGCGGGAGGGCCCAATGAGCAGTTCTTC

V: TRBV2
size: -
D: -
J: TRBJ2-3
CDR3: CASSRGPTDTQYF
DNA: TGTGCCAGCAGTCGTGGGCCCACAGATACGCAGTATTTT

V: TRBV5-1
size: few
D: TRBD1
J: TRBJ2-5
CDR3: CASSSGTAQETQYF
DNA: TGCGCCAGCAGCTCTGGGACAGCGCAAGAGACCCAGTACTTC

V: TRBV30
size: -
D: TRBD1
J: TRBJ1-2
CDR3: CAWIQGGSSSGGYGYTF
DNA: TGTGCCTGGATTCAGGGGGGAAGTAGTAGCGGCGGCTATGGCTACACCTTC

V: TRBV6-1
size: -
D: -
J: TRBJ1-2
CDR3: CASSEGGAGGYTF
DNA: TGTGCCAGCAGTGAAGGGGGAGCGGGTGGCTACACCTTC

V: TRBV4-1
size: -
D: TRBD1
J: TRBJ1-1
CDR3: CASRGQGVTEAFF
DNA: TGCGCCAGCAGGGGGCAGGGGGTCACTGAAGCTTTCTTT

V: TRBV30
size: -
D: TRBD2
J: TRBJ2-7
CDR3: CAWSEGGDGYEQYF
DNA: TGTGCCTGGAGTGAGGGAGGGGATGGGTACGAGCAGTACTTC

V: TRBV10-3
size: -
D: TRBD1
J: TRBJ1-2
CDR3: CAIMPQGEGGYTF
DNA: TGTGCCATCATGCCACAGGGGGAAGGCGGCTACACCTTC

V: TRBV14
size: -
D: -
J: TRBJ1-5
CDR3: CASSQEKPGQPQHF
DNA: TGTGCCAGCAGCCAAGAGAAACCGGGGCAGCCCCAGCATTTT

V: TRBV30
size: -
D: TRBD2
J: TRBJ2-3
CDR3: CAWSLLAGLTDTQYF
DNA: TGTGCCTGGAGTTTACTAGCGGGCCTCACAGATACGCAGTATTTT

V: TRBV30
size: few
D: -
J: TRBJ1-2
CDR3: CAWSVRTPNNYGYTF
DNA: TGTGCCTGGAGTGTACGGACACCTAATAACTATGGCTACACCTTC

V: TRBV5-1
size: -
D: -
J: TRBJ2-1
CDR3: CASTLDPETNNEQFF
DNA: TGCGCCAGCACCTTGGACCCTGAAACTAACAATGAGCAGTTCTTC

V: TRBV5-6
size: -
D: -
J: TRBJ2-3
CDR3: CASSWGPDTQYF
DNA: TGTGCCAGCAGCTGGGGCCCAGATACGCAGTATTTT

V: TRBV10-3
size: -
D: -
J: TRBJ2-1
CDR3: CAIKSTDSYNEQFF
DNA: TGTGCCATCAAGTCGACAGACTCCTACAATGAGCAGTTCTTC

V: TRBV6-5
size: -
D: TRBD1
J: TRBJ2-5
CDR3: CASSTGQGDGETQYF
DNA: TGTGCCAGCAGTACCGGACAGGGTGACGGCGAGACCCAGTACTTC

V: TRBV5-4
size: -
D: -
J: TRBJ2-3
CDR3: CASSGNRASTDTQYF
DNA: TGTGCCAGCAGCGGCAACAGGGCTAGCACAGATACGCAGTATTTT

V: TRBV9
size: -
D: -
J: TRBJ2-1
CDR3: CASSPEAVNNEQFF
DNA: TGTGCCAGCAGCCCAGAAGCGGTAAACAATGAGCAGTTCTTC

V: TRBV5-1
size: -
D: -
J: TRBJ1-2
CDR3: CASSLDGQPNYGYTF
DNA: TGCGCCAGCAGCTTGGACGGACAGCCTAACTATGGCTACACCTTC

V: TRBV5-1
size: -
D: TRBD2
J: TRBJ2-2
CDR3: CASSLAGLAGVTGELFF
DNA: TGCGCCAGCAGCCTGGCAGGTCTAGCGGGGGTCACCGGGGAGCTGTTTTTT

V: TRBV6-5
size: -
D: TRBD1
J: TRBJ2-5
CDR3: CASSYGDRIQETQYF
DNA: TGTGCCAGCAGTTACGGGGACAGGATCCAAGAGACCCAGTACTTC

V: TRBV4-1
size: -
D: -
J: TRBJ2-7
CDR3: CASSQDPTNNEQYF
DNA: TGCGCCAGCAGCCAAGATCCGACTAACAACGAGCAGTACTTC

V: TRBV6-5
size: -
D: TRBD1
J: TRBJ1-4
CDR3: CASRKTGVEEKLFF
DNA: TGTGCCAGCAGAAAGACAGGGGTGGAAGAAAAACTGTTTTTT

V: TRBV5-4
size: -
D: -
J: TRBJ1-3
CDR3: CASSPISGNTIYF
DNA: TGTGCCAGCAGCCCAATCTCTGGAAACACCATATATTTT

V: TRBV5-1
size: once
D: TRBD1
J: TRBJ1-5
CDR3: CASSPGTVGPQHF
DNA: TGCGCCAGCAGCCCTGGGACAGTCGGCCCCCAGCATTTT

V: TRBV13
size: -
D: TRBD2
J: TRBJ2-1
CDR3: CASAGGRGSYNEQFF
DNA: TGTGCCAGCGCCGGCGGGAGGGGCTCCTACAATGAGCAGTTCTTC